These 10 T cell receptor beta chains were all obtained from the same sample, sequenced in a study of CD8+ T cells in alopecia areata. Investigators isolated RNA and reverse transcribed it into cDNA to act as the sequencing template. Profiling relied on immunoSEQ multiplex PCR, and the TCRdb table lists in-frame clones only, not all of them. The sample contains 150,000 to 200,000 clones, over 50% of which appear only once. This specimen was CD4+ T cells sorted from blood, taken at week 0. The receptors originated from a human donor with alopecia areata.

This clone has just a few counts. V usage is TRBV5-1 and J usage is TRBJ2-3; TRBD2 agrees at 12 bases. V shed 5 bases and J 4 bases; nucleotides not matched to a gene: 8. Germline CDR1 and CDR2: SGHRS and YFSETQ. The CDR3 spans 16 residues. CDR3 DNA: TGCGCCAGCAGATCCCCCGCTAGCGGGGGGGCAGATACGCAGTATTTT. It codes for CASRSPASGGADTQYF.

V is TRBV4-1 and J is TRBJ2-5; 7 positions agree with TRBD1. This CDR3 has 16 amino acids. Germline V gene sequence: CDR1 MGHRA, CDR2 YSYEKL. Trimming at V came to 4 bases and at J to 7 bases, leaving 15 bases not matched to a gene. CDR3 protein: CASSPGQAGLMGTQYF. CDR3 nucleotide sequence: TGCGCCAGCAGCCCCGGACAGGCCGGCCTGATGGGGACCCAGTACTTC.

This clone appeared a few times. This chain joins TRBV6-1 and TRBJ2-7, with TRBD1 as a possible D gene (5 bases). The CDR3 runs 14 residues. V lost 3 bases and J 4 bases, leaving 13 bases between the germline ends. Per germline, CDR1 MNHNS and CDR2 SASEGT. The CDR3 DNA follows: TGTGCCAGCAGTGAGTTTGCCAGGGAATACGAGCAGTACTTC. It specifies CASSEFAREYEQYF.

This clone was recorded a few times. The chain joins TRBV29-1 to TRBJ1-2; D gene ambiguous. The CDR3 consists of 11 residues. V lost 3 bases, J lost 6 bases, and 8 bases lay in between. Germline lookup yields CDR1 SQVTM and CDR2 ANQGSEA. Written as DNA, the CDR3 is TGCAGCGTTGAGGTTTTGAATGGCTACACCTTC. Amino acid sequence: CSVEVLNGYTF.

The chain employs TRBV19 and TRBJ2-2, with D maybe TRBD2 (5 bases). This CDR3 contains 12 residues. Germline-derived CDR1 and CDR2 are LNHDA and SQIVND (reference sequence). The ends were cut back, 7 bases at V and 8 bases at J, with 11 bases in the middle. In DNA form, the CDR3 reads TGTGCCAGTAATTTCCGGGATGGGGAGCTGTTTTTT. Encoded protein: CASNFRDGELFF.

CDR3: CAWSVVGPSYGYTF. The CDR3 DNA sequence: TGTGCCTGGAGTGTAGTGGGGCCATCCTATGGCTACACCTTC. The V call is TRBV30, the J call TRBJ1-2, with a weak D call TRBD1 (5 bases). CDR3 length: 14 residues. Germline V gives CDR1 GTSNPN, CDR2 SVGIG (reference sequence). V lost 0 bases to trimming and J lost 4 bases, with 12 bases between them.

This rearrangement joins TRBV11-3 to TRBJ1-3; possibly TRBD1 for D (6 bases). There are 14 residues in the CDR3. CDR1 and CDR2 from the germline V gene are SGHNT and YENEEA. Trimming removed 5 bases from V and 2 bases from J, with 10 bases in between. CDR3 nucleotide sequence: TGTGCCAGCAGCCCGGGGGCGCCTGGAAACACCATATATTTT. This gives the protein CASSPGAPGNTIYF.

The J gene is TRBJ1-6, the V gene TRBV30; D unclear. The CDR3 extends over 14 amino acids. The V end lost 4 bases, the J end lost 4 bases, and 11 bases lay between the germline ends. Germline CDR1 and CDR2: GTSNPN and SVGIG (reference sequence). CDR3 sequence: CAWISEHYNSPLHF. The CDR3 nucleotides are TGTGCCTGGATATCAGAACATTATAATTCACCCCTCCACTTT.

The CDR3 reads CASRNGQTYEQYF. The DNA for the CDR3 is TGCGCCAGCAGGAATGGGCAAACCTACGAGCAGTACTTC. V and J are TRBV10-2 and TRBJ2-7; D unclear. Trimming took 6 bases from V and 2 from J, leaving 11 bases between them. CDR3 length: 13 residues. Germline CDR1 is WSHSY and CDR2 is SAAADI.

CDR3 residues: CAWSRGSTEAFF. CDR3 DNA sequence: TGTGCCTGGAGTAGGGGGAGCACTGAAGCTTTCTTT. The J gene is TRBJ1-1, the V gene TRBV30, with a weak D call TRBD1 (6 bases). With 2 bases removed from V and 4 bases from J, the gap between germline ends came to 8 bases. CDR1 is GTSNPN and CDR2 is SVGIG in the germline V gene (reference sequence). The CDR3 sequence is 12 residues long. The full variable domain, rest sourced from reference TRBV30 and TRBJ1-1, is SQTIHQWPATLVQPVGSPLSLECTVEGTSNPNLYWYRQAAGRGLQLLFYSVGIGQISSEVPQNLSASRPQDRQFILSSKKLLLSDSGFYLCAWSRGSTEAFFGQGTRLTVV.